The T cell receptor beta chain described here comes from a study of OX40 agonist ivuxolimab in advanced cancers. Sequencing used immunoSEQ multiplex PCR; TCRdb keeps in-frame clones, though not all of them. This sample has some 11,000 clones, with more than 70% found just once. The CDR3 sequence is 13 residues long. V was cut by 4 bases and J by 2 bases, with 8 bases left in between. Germline V CDR1 and CDR2: SGHDN, FVKESK. This sequence originates from an adult with an advanced solid tumor such as melanoma, head and neck, liver or kidney cancer. The chain employs TRBV14 and TRBJ1-2; TRBD1 is a possible D gene (5 bases). Sequenced here: CD4+ or CD8+ T cells sorted from blood, sampled in a trial of the OX40 agonist ivuxolimab. The CDR3 here is CASSLGQNYGYTF. Written as DNA, the CDR3 is TGTGCCAGCAGCCTCGGACAAAACTATGGCTACACCTTC.